Sequencing of this T cell receptor beta chain was carried out in a study of T cell repertoires in cytomegalovirus infection. Study at large: Recently identified HLA-C-restricted CMV epitopes were among the peptides used. Shared public TCR beta signatures pointed to both CMV infection and a matching HLA type.

Study observations and caveats: The ex vivo response was dominated by HLA-C-restricted CMV-specific TCR beta clonotypes. Cumulative frequency of public TCR beta families picked out carriers of CMV plus the relevant HLA.

A word on this clonotype: What it binds is not known.

From the reads, TCRdb called clonotypes with MiXCR, one entry per CDR3 protein. This sample has around 100,000 distinct CDR3 sequences; less than 55% occur once, and the top ten carry about 76%. The ends were cut back, 6 bases at V and 4 bases at J, with 14 bases in the middle. The CDR3 is 14 residues long. CDR1 MNHEY and CDR2 SMNVEV come from the germline V gene (reference sequence). The sequence derives from a human donor in good health (CMV status not recorded). Some clones in this sample may be carry-over from other donors' samples. The source was CD8+ T cells from cultured PBMCs, collected from culture after CMV antigen stimulation. The chain uses TRBV27 and TRBJ2-3; no firm D call. The CDR3 reads CASSVGPRPDTQYF. CDR3 sequence (DNA): TGTGCCAGCAGCGTAGGGCCACGGCCAGATACGCAGTATTTT.